This entry is about one TCR beta chain. The data were produced by immunoSEQ multiplex PCR, yet TCRdb's version contains in-frame clones alone and is incomplete. The data contain 340,000 or so clones, roughly 84% of them seen just once; the ten biggest clones take up 1%. The sample belongs to a study of blood T cell repertoires in COVID-19. With 6 bases removed from V and 0 bases from J, the gap between germline ends came to 14 bases. This CDR3 is 15 amino acids long. The germline gives CDR1 MDHEN, CDR2 SYDVKM. Sequences were obtained from peripheral blood. V usage is TRBV28 and J usage is TRBJ1-1; D is undetermined. This sequence was found in a man aged 45-65 years with active or convalescent COVID-19. For the CDR3, the DNA is TGTGCCAGCAGCCTACGGCGGGATATGAACACTGAAGCTTTCTTT. It translates to CASSLRRDMNTEAFF. Filled out from reference TRBV28 and TRBJ1-1, the complete variable domain reads DVKVTQSSRYLVKRTGEKVFLECVQDMDHENMFWYRQDPGLGLRLIYFSYDVKMKEKGDIPEGYSVSREKKERFSLILESASTNQTSMYLCASSLRRDMNTEAFFGQGTRLTVV.